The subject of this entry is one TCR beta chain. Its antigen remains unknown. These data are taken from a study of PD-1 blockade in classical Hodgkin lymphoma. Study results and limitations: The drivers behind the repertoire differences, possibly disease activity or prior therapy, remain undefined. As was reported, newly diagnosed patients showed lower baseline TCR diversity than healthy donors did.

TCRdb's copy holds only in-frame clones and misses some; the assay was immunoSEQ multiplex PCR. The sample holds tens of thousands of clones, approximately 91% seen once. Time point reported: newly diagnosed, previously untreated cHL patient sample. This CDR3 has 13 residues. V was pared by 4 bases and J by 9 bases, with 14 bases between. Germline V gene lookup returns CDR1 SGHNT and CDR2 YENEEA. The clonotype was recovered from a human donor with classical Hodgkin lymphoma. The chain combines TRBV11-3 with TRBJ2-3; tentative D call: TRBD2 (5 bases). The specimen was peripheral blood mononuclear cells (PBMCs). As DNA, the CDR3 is TGTGCCAGCAGCTCCCGGGGAGAGATAACGCAGTATTTT. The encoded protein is CASSSRGEITQYF.